Listed here are 29 T cell receptor beta chains from one sample, sequenced in a study of CD8 T cells in Susac syndrome. Random-hexamer reverse transcription was applied to about 0.45 to 1 ug RNA. Each CDR3 protein gets one entry after TCRdb re-called the immunoSEQ multiplex PCR reads with MiXCR. The table includes about 190,000 distinct CDR3 sequences, approximately 94% detected once. The sequenced sample consisted of CD4+ T cells from PBMCs. These receptors were collected from a human donor with Susac syndrome.

The chain employs TRBV7-9 and TRBJ2-3; D is unclear. The germline gives CDR1 SEHNR, CDR2 FQNEAQ (reference sequence). CDR3 length: 18 residues. V was shortened by 0 bases and J by 2 bases, with 18 bases between the two germline ends. As DNA, the CDR3 is TGTGCCAGCAGCTTAGCGGGCAGACTCCGATTAGCCACAGATACGCAGTATTTT. This sequence encodes CASSLAGRLRLATDTQYF.

This chain uses TRBV29-1 with TRBJ2-1, with D tentatively TRBD1 (6 bases). CDR3 length: 14 amino acids. V dropped 4 bases and J dropped 4 bases, with 14 bases sitting between them. CDR1 SQVTM and CDR2 ANQGSEA come from the germline V gene. The DNA of the CDR3 is TGCAGCGTTGTCGGAGACAGGCCGTACAATGAGCAGTTCTTC. This sequence encodes CSVVGDRPYNEQFF.

The chain couples TRBV6-5 to TRBJ1-1; no reliable D call. The V end was cut by 2 bases, the J end by 2 bases, with 15 bases between. CDR3 size: 16 residues. Germline V gene data show CDR1 as MNHEY and CDR2 as SVGAGI. The CDR3 loop reads CASSYRLFGSNTEAFF. DNA of the CDR3: TGTGCCAGCAGTTACCGCCTTTTCGGCAGCAACACTGAAGCTTTCTTT.

The chain is built from TRBV29-1 and TRBJ2-7; D may be TRBD2 (5 bases). Trimming removed 6 bases from V and 0 bases from J, with 9 bases in between. This CDR3 contains 12 residues. Per the germline V gene, CDR1 is SQVTM and CDR2 is ANQGSEA. The CDR3 is CSVVRGSYEQYF. Written as DNA, the CDR3 is TGCAGCGTGGTTCGGGGCTCCTACGAGCAGTACTTC.

The V and J genes are TRBV27 and TRBJ1-2; 7 positions agree with TRBD1. Germline assignment: CDR1 MNHEY and CDR2 SMNVEV (reference sequence). J gave up 6 bases and V 6 bases, and 7 bases lay outside the gene matches. This CDR3 is 13 amino acids long. The CDR3 spells CASRITGVDGYTF. In DNA form, the CDR3 reads TGTGCCAGCAGGATAACAGGGGTCGATGGCTACACCTTC.

The chain links TRBV6-2 or TRBV6-3 to TRBJ2-1; D possibly corresponds to TRBD2 (6 bases). The V end was cut by 4 bases, the J end by 5 bases, with 15 bases between. This CDR3 has 15 residues. Germline lookup yields CDR1 MNHEY and CDR2 SVGEGT. The CDR3 DNA sequence: TGTGCCAGCAGTTTGACGGCCGGGAGCAACAATGAGCAGTTCTTC. Amino acid sequence: CASSLTAGSNNEQFF.

The chain is built from TRBV12-3 or TRBV12-4 and TRBJ2-7; D remains ambiguous. V lost 3 bases, J lost 2 bases, and 8 bases lay in between. CDR3 size: 13 residues. CDR3 in amino acids: CASSFRSAYEQYF. The CDR3, as DNA: TGTGCCAGCAGTTTCCGCAGTGCCTACGAGCAGTACTTC.

V gene TRBV30 combines with J gene TRBJ1-2; weak D call: TRBD1 (5 bases). V shed 0 bases and J shed 8 bases, with 13 bases lying between them. This CDR3 comprises 13 residues. In germline, CDR1 is GTSNPN, CDR2 SVGIG (reference sequence). The CDR3 coding sequence is TGTGCCTGGAGTGTGGTCGGGCCAGGGGGCTACACCTTC. Protein product: CAWSVVGPGGYTF.

This chain uses TRBV5-1 with TRBJ2-5; 7 bases agree with TRBD1. Per the germline V gene, CDR1 is SGHRS and CDR2 is YFSETQ. The CDR3 extends over 15 amino acids. V dropped 3 bases and J dropped 5; count of bases not matched to a gene: 10. The CDR3 nucleotides are TGCGCCAGCAGCTCAGACAGGGTGGGAAGGGAGACCCAGTACTTC. It is translated as CASSSDRVGRETQYF.

The chain has TRBV5-4 and TRBJ1-1, with TRBD1 matching over 11 bases. V gave up 3 bases and J gave up 3 bases; unmatched junction bases: 1. Germline V lookup: CDR1 SGHNT, CDR2 YYREEE (reference sequence). The CDR3 runs 14 residues. Written as DNA, the CDR3 is TGTGCCAGCAGCTGGGGACAGGGGGACACTGAAGCTTTCTTT. Translation: CASSWGQGDTEAFF.

The V call is TRBV29-1, the J call TRBJ1-1; 8 nucleotides agree with TRBD1. Per the germline V gene, CDR1 is SQVTM and CDR2 is ANQGSEA. J lost 0 bases, V lost 7 bases, and 7 bases had no gene match. CDR3 length: 14 amino acids. The CDR3 coding sequence is TGCAGCGCGAACAGGGGGGTAATGAACACTGAAGCTTTCTTT. Encoded protein: CSANRGVMNTEAFF.

The DNA of the CDR3 is TGCGCCAGCAGCCGGGAGGGCCTTGGGCCCCAGCATTTT. This encodes CASSREGLGPQHF. The chain uses TRBV5-1 and TRBJ1-5; D is unresolved. Trimming took 4 bases from V and 9 from J, leaving 14 bases between them. Germline CDR1 and CDR2: SGHRS and YFSETQ. The CDR3 runs 13 residues.

The rearrangement uses TRBV29-1 and TRBJ1-4; D remains ambiguous. Germline CDR1 SQVTM, CDR2 ANQGSEA. The germline V and J ends were trimmed by 4 bases and 5 bases, with 11 bases remaining between them. This CDR3 contains 13 residues. The CDR3 DNA reads TGCAGCGTTGCCCCTCCGGGGAATGAAAAACTGTTTTTT. This encodes CSVAPPGNEKLFF.

The genes are TRBV3-1 and TRBJ2-1; TRBD2 matches 8 bases. This CDR3 contains 15 residues. The germline gives CDR1 LGHDT, CDR2 YNNKEL (reference sequence). Trimming removed 0 bases from V and 6 bases from J; junction bases left unmatched: 4. The CDR3 DNA reads TGTGCCAGCAGCCAAGACGGACTAGCCCTCAATGAGCAGTTCTTC. It encodes CASSQDGLALNEQFF.

The chain joins TRBV18 to TRBJ2-7, with a weak D call TRBD1 (6 bases). Germline V gene sequence: CDR1 KGHSH, CDR2 LQKENI. The CDR3 has 15 amino acids. The germline V and J ends were trimmed by 1 base and 0 bases, with 10 bases remaining between them. The CDR3 sequence: CASSPQQDSSYEQYF. CDR3 DNA sequence: TGTGCCAGCTCACCACAACAGGACAGCTCCTACGAGCAGTACTTC.

J is TRBJ2-1 and V is TRBV7-9; D uncertain. Germline V gives CDR1 SEHNR, CDR2 FQNEAQ (reference sequence). V dropped 0 bases and J dropped 10 bases, with 10 bases sitting between them. The CDR3 is 13 residues long. CDR3 region: CASSLAWGQEQFF. Written as DNA, the CDR3 is TGTGCCAGCAGCTTAGCATGGGGTCAGGAGCAGTTCTTC.

In nucleotides, the CDR3 is TGTGCCAGCTCACCGACGGGACTAGCGGGGGCCTCTGGGGCCAACGTCCTGACTTTC. It codes for CASSPTGLAGASGANVLTF. This chain links TRBV18 with TRBJ2-6; the match to TRBD2 covers 14 bases. This CDR3 has 19 residues. The V segment lost 3 bases and the J segment 0 bases; nucleotides outside the gene matches: 4. The germline CDR1 and CDR2 sequences are KGHSH and LQKENI.

This clonotype was recorded once. The chain has TRBV30 and TRBJ1-6; maybe TRBD1 (5 bases). The V gene lost 0 bases and the J gene lost 5 bases, with 8 bases spanning the gap. CDR1 and CDR2 (germline): GTSNPN, SVGIG (reference sequence). The CDR3 is made up of 14 amino acids. The DNA for the CDR3 is TGTGCCTGGAGTGTATGGGGACATAATTCACCCCTCCACTTT. Amino acids: CAWSVWGHNSPLHF.

V usage is TRBV27 and J usage is TRBJ2-7; D perhaps matches TRBD2 (6 bases). The V gene's germline CDR1 is MNHEY and CDR2 SMNVEV (reference sequence). V gave up 2 bases and J gave up 4 bases, with 12 bases separating them. This CDR3 has 14 amino acids. This CDR3 is CASSLKTGTYEQYF. The CDR3 DNA reads TGTGCCAGCAGTTTAAAGACTGGGACTTACGAGCAGTACTTC.

The CDR3 DNA reads TGTGCCTGGAGTCCCGGAGGGTCCTACAATGAGCAGTTCTTC. It encodes CAWSPGGSYNEQFF. The chain carries TRBV30 and TRBJ2-1; D may be TRBD2 (6 bases). V lost 2 bases and J lost 1, with 9 bases in between. From germline, CDR1 is GTSNPN and CDR2 SVGIG (reference sequence). The CDR3 consists of 14 residues.

The CDR3 nucleotides read TGCAGCGTTGTAAATCCCAGGAACACCTACGAGCAGTACTTC. Translation gives CSVVNPRNTYEQYF. The V call is TRBV29-1, the J call TRBJ2-7, with D unresolved. Germline V gene sequence: CDR1 SQVTM, CDR2 ANQGSEA. V dropped 4 bases and J dropped 2 bases, with 15 bases sitting between them. The CDR3 runs 14 residues.

J is TRBJ1-1 and V is TRBV12-5, with D possibly TRBD1 on 5 matching bases. Trimming removed 5 bases at V and 6 bases at J, with 13 bases between. The germline gives CDR1 LGHNT, CDR2 FRNRAP. This CDR3 region has 13 residues. The CDR3 reads CASGNRTHAEAFF. CDR3 coding DNA: TGTGCTAGTGGTAACAGGACCCACGCTGAAGCTTTCTTT.

This sequence joins TRBV3-1 and TRBJ2-3, with 11 bases identical to TRBD2. CDR1 and CDR2 (germline): LGHDT, YNNKEL (reference sequence). The CDR3 is 15 amino acids. Trimming took 4 bases from V and 5 from J; bases not matched to a gene: 5. The CDR3 nucleotides read TGTGCCAGCAGCCCATATAGCGGGGGGGGAGATACGCAGTATTTT. Encoded protein: CASSPYSGGGDTQYF.

The gene calls are TRBV6-2 or TRBV6-3 and TRBJ2-5, with 11 positions matching TRBD2. This CDR3 has 15 residues. Germline-derived CDR1 and CDR2 are MNHEY and SVGEGT. J lost 4 bases, V lost 8 bases, and 9 bases had no gene match. CDR3 residues: CASSRFSGGGETQYF. Here the CDR3 DNA reads TGTGCCAGCTCTCGATTTAGCGGGGGGGGAGAGACCCAGTACTTC.

This sequence joins TRBV19 and TRBJ2-7, with TRBD2 as a possible D gene (5 bases). In germline, CDR1 is LNHDA, CDR2 SQIVND (reference sequence). V lost 4 bases, J lost 13 bases, and 20 bases lay in between. The CDR3 totals 13 residues. CDR3 coding DNA: TGTGCCAGTAGTAATCAACTCCCGGGAACTACATACTTC. It translates to CASSNQLPGTTYF.

This clonotype has more than one count but fewer than ten. This chain joins TRBV30 and TRBJ1-1; possible D gene TRBD1, 5 bases. CDR3 length equals 14 residues. Trimming took 6 bases from V and 4 from J, leaving 18 bases between them. Germline values: CDR1 GTSNPN, CDR2 SVGIG (reference sequence). This chain's CDR3 is CACTIMGLGTEAFF. CDR3 DNA sequence: TGTGCCTGTACGATCATGGGGCTAGGCACTGAAGCTTTCTTT.

This clonotype was found a few times. This chain uses TRBV12-3 or TRBV12-4 with TRBJ2-5; D call uncertain. Trimming pared 3 bases from V and 5 bases from J, leaving 4 bases between. The CDR3 runs to 11 residues. CDR3 region: CASSFLETQYF. The CDR3 coding sequence is TGTGCCAGCAGTTTTCTCGAGACCCAGTACTTC.

This chain uses TRBV3-1 with TRBJ1-6; D remains ambiguous. The V gene lost 0 bases and the J gene lost 13 bases, with 7 bases spanning the gap. The germline V gene has CDR1 LGHDT and CDR2 YNNKEL (reference sequence). The CDR3 totals 12 residues. The CDR3 DNA is TGTGCCAGCAGCCAAGATGACAATCCCCTCCACTTT. Translated, it gives CASSQDDNPLHF.

This clonotype was picked up a small number of times. The rearrangement links TRBV27 to TRBJ2-7; D ambiguous. Trimming removed 5 bases at V and 2 bases at J, with 22 bases between. CDR3 length: 17 amino acids. Looked up from germline, CDR1 is MNHEY and CDR2 is SMNVEV (reference sequence). For the CDR3, the DNA is TGTGCCAGCAGTCCGAGCCCAACTATCCTGATCACCTACGAGCAGTACTTC. Encoded protein: CASSPSPTILITYEQYF.